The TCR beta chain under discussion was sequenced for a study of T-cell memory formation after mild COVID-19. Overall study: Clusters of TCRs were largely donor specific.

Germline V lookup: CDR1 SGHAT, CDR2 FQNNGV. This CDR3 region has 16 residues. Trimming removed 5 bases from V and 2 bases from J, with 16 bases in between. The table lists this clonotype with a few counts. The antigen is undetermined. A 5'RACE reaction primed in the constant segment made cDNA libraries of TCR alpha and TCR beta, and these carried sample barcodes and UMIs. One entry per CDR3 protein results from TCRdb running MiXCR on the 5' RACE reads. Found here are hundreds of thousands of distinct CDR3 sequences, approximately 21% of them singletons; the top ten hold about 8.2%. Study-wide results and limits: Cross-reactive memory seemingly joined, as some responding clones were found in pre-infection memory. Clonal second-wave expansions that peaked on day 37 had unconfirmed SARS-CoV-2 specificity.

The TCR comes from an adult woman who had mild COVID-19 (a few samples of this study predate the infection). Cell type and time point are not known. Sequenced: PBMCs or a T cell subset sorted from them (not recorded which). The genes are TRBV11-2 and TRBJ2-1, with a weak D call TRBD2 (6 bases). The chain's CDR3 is CASSALSGSTYNEQFF. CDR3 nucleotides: TGTGCCAGCAGCGCACTAAGCGGGTCAACCTACAATGAGCAGTTCTTC.